The 9 T cell receptor beta chains below were found in one sample sequenced in a study of shared clonotypes between healthy human individuals. Sequencing was performed with immunoSEQ multiplex PCR; in TCRdb, only in-frame clones are kept and a portion is missing. The profile shows approximately 980,000 clones, approximately 76% of them singletons. The sample was memory CD4+ T cells sorted from blood. As for subset: CD45RA-negative fraction. These receptors all come from a man younger than 30 in good health.

This rearrangement joins TRBV25-1 to TRBJ1-6; 11 bases are a match to TRBD1. Germline values: CDR1 MGHDK, CDR2 SYGVNS. The CDR3 sequence is 16 residues long. Unmatched junction bases numbered 1, after V lost 6 bases and J lost 0 bases. In nucleotides, the CDR3 is TGTGCCAGCAGAGGACAGGGGGCCTCCTATAATTCACCCCTCCACTTT. Translation gives CASRGQGASYNSPLHF.

This clone was counted between two and nine times. V usage is TRBV29-1 and J usage is TRBJ2-2; the match to TRBD1 covers 11 bases. The V gene's germline CDR1 is SQVTM and CDR2 ANQGSEA. Unmatched junction bases numbered 7, after V lost 5 bases and J lost 5 bases. The CDR3 length is 15 residues. The CDR3 here is CSVLEGTGGTGELFF. In DNA form, the CDR3 reads TGCAGCGTTCTAGAAGGGACAGGGGGAACCGGGGAGCTGTTTTTT.

For the CDR3, the DNA is TGTGCCAGCAGCTTAACGAGGTCCTCTGGGGCCAACGTCCTGACTTTC. As protein: CASSLTRSSGANVLTF. The J gene is TRBJ2-6, the V gene TRBV7-2; D is uncertain. The V end lost 2 bases, the J end lost 0 bases, and 8 bases lay between the germline ends. The CDR3 length is 16 residues. Germline assignment: CDR1 SGHTA and CDR2 FQGNSA.

For this clone: Given a much more abundant clone one base away, this may be a read error. J is TRBJ2-2 and V is TRBV6-4; TRBD1 or TRBD2 may be the D gene (7 bases each). V was pared by 6 bases and J by 5 bases, with 13 bases between. Per the germline V gene, CDR1 is MRHNA and CDR2 is SNTAGT. This CDR3 region has 14 residues. The CDR3: CASRRQGGTGELFF. The CDR3 coding sequence is TGTGCCAGCAGGAGACAGGGAGGGACCGGGGAGCTGTTTTTT.

The rearrangement uses TRBV11-2 and TRBJ2-7, with D uncertain. The CDR3 is 14 residues long. With 2 bases removed from V and 0 bases from J, the gap between germline ends came to 8 bases. In germline, CDR1 is SGHAT, CDR2 FQNNGV. The CDR3 is CASSLSQLSYEQYF. The CDR3 DNA sequence: TGTGCCAGCAGCTTATCACAGCTCTCCTACGAGCAGTACTTC.

The chain couples TRBV6-1 to TRBJ1-3; D gene uncertain. V dropped 2 bases and J dropped 8 bases, with 4 bases sitting between them. Germline CDR1 MNHNS, CDR2 SASEGT. The CDR3 totals 11 residues. The CDR3 DNA is TGTGCCAGCAGTGAATATGACACCATATATTTT. Protein product: CASSEYDTIYF.

This clone has only a few counts. The CDR3 protein is CARTGFGNGYTF. The CDR3 DNA is TGTGCCCGGACAGGGTTTGGTAATGGCTACACCTTC. This rearrangement joins TRBV30 to TRBJ1-2; TRBD1 aligns across 8 bases. Germline CDR1 and CDR2: GTSNPN and SVGIG (reference sequence). The J segment lost 6 bases and the V segment lost 8 bases, leaving 8 bases of the junction unmatched. This CDR3 region has 12 residues. The entire variable domain, with the rest obtained from reference TRBV30 and TRBJ1-2, is as follows: SQTIHQWPATLVQPVGSPLSLECTVEGTSNPNLYWYRQAAGRGLQLLFYSVGIGQISSEVPQNLSASRPQDRQFILSSKKLLLSDSGFYLCARTGFGNGYTFGSGTRLTVV.

The chain has TRBV7-2 and TRBJ2-1, with D tentatively TRBD1 (5 bases). V was clipped by 5 bases and J by 12 bases, with 11 bases between them. There are 11 residues in the CDR3. CDR1 is SGHTA, CDR2 FQGNSA, per germline. CDR3 sequence: CASSTGFRQFF. Here the CDR3 DNA reads TGTGCCAGCAGCACAGGTTTTCGGCAGTTCTTC.

This clone showed up just once. The chain employs TRBV11-1 and TRBJ1-1; D is possibly TRBD1 (6 bases). The V and J ends lost 4 bases and 0 bases respectively, with 15 bases between them. Germline V CDR1 and CDR2: SGHAT, FQDESV (reference sequence). CDR3 length equals 16 residues. CDR3 region: CASSSRPTGLNTEAFF. The CDR3 DNA is TGTGCCAGCAGCTCCCGACCGACAGGTCTGAACACTGAAGCTTTCTTT. Drawing the rest from reference TRBV11-1 and TRBJ1-1, the complete variable domain is EAEVAQSPRYKITEKSQAVAFWCDPISGHATLYWYRQILGQGPELLVQFQDESVVDDSQLPKDRFSAERLKGVDSTLKIQPAELGDSAMYLCASSSRPTGLNTEAFFGQGTRLTVV.